The 23 T cell receptor beta chains reported below all come from one sample, sequenced in a study of CD8 T cells in ankylosing spondylitis. TCRdb re-called the 5' RACE reads with MiXCR, one entry per CDR3 protein. The sample has about 360,000 distinct CDR3 sequences; roughly 14% are singletons. Input material: blood, either unsorted or a sorted T cell fraction (not recorded which). The origin of the receptors is a male donor with ankylosing spondylitis or in good health (not recorded which).

The chain combines TRBV7-2 with TRBJ2-1; D perhaps matches TRBD2 (6 bases). The CDR3 is made up of 15 amino acids. Trimming shortened V by 1 base and J by 6 bases, and 13 bases separated the two germline ends. Germline V gene data show CDR1 as SGHTA and CDR2 as FQGNSA. CDR3: CASSLDGKEGNEQFF. For the CDR3, the DNA is TGTGCCAGCAGCTTAGACGGGAAGGAGGGCAATGAGCAGTTCTTC. The full variable domain, with the rest looked up from reference TRBV7-2 and TRBJ2-1, is GAGVSQSPSNKVTEKGKDVELRCDPISGHTALYWYRQSLGQGLEFLIYFQGNSAPDKSGLPSDRFSAERTGGSVSTLTIQRTQQEDSAVYLCASSLDGKEGNEQFFGPGTRLTVL.

The rearrangement uses TRBV20-1 and TRBJ2-4, with a weak D call TRBD2 (6 bases). Trimming left V 5 bases short and J 5 bases short, with 13 bases between. The CDR3 sequence is 13 residues long. The germline gives CDR1 DFQATT, CDR2 SNEGSKA (reference sequence). CDR3 region: CSAHGTFENIQYF. The DNA of the CDR3 is TGCAGTGCTCACGGGACTTTCGAAAACATTCAGTACTTC.

This clonotype was seen a handful of times. In nucleotides, the CDR3 is TGTGCCAGCAGTTTAACTAGTACGCAGTATTTT. It specifies CASSLTSTQYF. The V call is TRBV12-3 or TRBV12-4, the J call TRBJ2-3, with D possibly being TRBD2 (5 bases). This CDR3 region has 11 residues. V gave up 2 bases and J gave up 8 bases, with 5 bases separating them.

This clonotype was recorded many times. The CDR3 DNA reads as TGCGCCAGCAGCTTACCCGGGACCCTCACTTATGGCTACACCTTC. Translation gives CASSLPGTLTYGYTF. This chain joins TRBV5-1 and TRBJ1-2, with TRBD1 as a possible D gene (5 bases). Germline values: CDR1 SGHRS, CDR2 YFSETQ. The CDR3 sequence is 15 residues long. Trimming pared 2 bases from V and 5 bases from J, leaving 16 bases between.

CDR3 nucleotide sequence: TGCGCCAGCAGCTTGGAAGGACTAGCTTACGGGGAGCTGTTTTTT. Translated, it gives CASSLEGLAYGELFF. The chain employs TRBV5-1 and TRBJ2-2, with TRBD2 matching over 8 bases. CDR1 SGHRS and CDR2 YFSETQ come from the germline V gene. V was clipped by 0 bases and J by 7 bases; unmatched bases: 5. The CDR3 length is 15 residues.

The V call is TRBV7-6, the J call TRBJ2-7, with D maybe TRBD2 (6 bases). Germline V gene sequence: CDR1 SGHVS, CDR2 FNYEAQ. V was pared by 3 bases and J by 3 bases, with 12 bases between. The CDR3 covers 14 residues. CDR3 sequence reads: CASSFGDSDYEQYF. In DNA form, the CDR3 reads TGTGCCAGCAGCTTCGGGGACTCAGACTACGAGCAGTACTTC.

This clonotype was recorded a few times. The chain employs TRBV14 and TRBJ2-5; D is possibly TRBD1 (6 bases). This CDR3 comprises 15 residues. V lost 3 bases, J lost 2 bases, and 13 bases lay in between. The germline V gene has CDR1 SGHDN and CDR2 FVKESK. The CDR3 sequence: CASSHVRTVQETQYF. The DNA for the CDR3 is TGTGCCAGCAGCCACGTCAGGACAGTGCAAGAGACCCAGTACTTC. The complete variable domain, with remaining parts taken from reference TRBV14 and TRBJ2-5, reads EAGVTQFPSHSVIEKGQTVTLRCDPISGHDNLYWYRRVMGKEIKFLLHFVKESKQDESGMPNNRFLAERTGGTYSTLKVQPAELEDSGVYFCASSHVRTVQETQYFGPGTRLLVL.

The chain recombines TRBV5-1 with TRBJ2-2; TRBD1 agrees at 8 bases. Germline CDR1 reads SGHRS; CDR2 reads YFSETQ. V trimming: 3 bases; J trimming: 6 bases; junction bases outside the gene matches: 10. The CDR3 has 16 residues. Here the CDR3 reads CASSSGQVLGSGELFF. CDR3 sequence (DNA): TGCGCCAGCAGCTCGGGACAGGTTCTGGGGTCCGGGGAGCTGTTTTTT.

Here the CDR3 reads CASSFTQGRSYNEQFF. In DNA form, the CDR3 reads TGTGCCAGCAGCTTCACCCAGGGGAGGTCCTACAATGAGCAGTTCTTC. The J gene is TRBJ2-1, the V gene TRBV11-2, with D tentatively TRBD1 or TRBD2 (6 bases each). Trimming pared 3 bases from V and 1 base from J, leaving 13 bases between. The CDR3 spans 16 residues. In germline, CDR1 is SGHAT, CDR2 FQNNGV.

This clonotype was observed at least ten times. V gene TRBV12-3 or TRBV12-4 combines with J gene TRBJ2-5; D tentatively fits TRBD1 or TRBD2 (5 bases each). CDR3 length: 13 residues. The ends were cut back, 3 bases at V and 5 bases at J, with 10 bases in the middle. The CDR3 DNA is TGTGCCAGCAGTTTTACCTGGGGGGAGACCCAGTACTTC. Translating gives CASSFTWGETQYF.

This clonotype was seen only a few times. The V gene is TRBV28, the J gene TRBJ2-2; no reliable D call. CDR3 length: 15 residues. Per the germline V gene, CDR1 is MDHEN and CDR2 is SYDVKM. Trimming removed 3 bases at V and 0 bases at J, with 8 bases between. The CDR3 protein is CASSFGSANTGELFF. The CDR3, as DNA: TGTGCCAGCAGTTTTGGAAGCGCGAACACCGGGGAGCTGTTTTTT.

This clonotype came up a few times. The rearrangement joins TRBV5-8 to TRBJ1-5; D is undetermined. Germline V gene lookup returns CDR1 SGHTS and CDR2 YDEGEE. This CDR3 region has 12 residues. Trimming pared 5 bases from V and 3 bases from J, leaving 6 bases between. The CDR3 reads CASSRPNQPQHF. Written as DNA, the CDR3 is TGTGCCAGCAGTAGGCCCAATCAGCCCCAGCATTTT.

J is TRBJ1-2 and V is TRBV6-5; weak D call: TRBD1 (6 bases). V was cut by 6 bases and J by 7 bases, with 9 bases left in between. Germline-derived CDR1 and CDR2 are MNHEY and SVGAGI. The CDR3 has 11 residues. CDR3 in amino acids: CASRRGAGYTF. CDR3 DNA: TGTGCCAGCAGGAGGGGGGCTGGCTACACCTTC.

This clonotype was detected many times. This chain links TRBV12-3 or TRBV12-4 with TRBJ1-1; no definite D call. This CDR3 comprises 13 residues. V lost 5 bases to trimming and J lost 7 bases, with 14 bases between them. CDR3: CASSAGKRFEAFF. In DNA form, the CDR3 reads TGTGCCAGCAGTGCGGGGAAGCGTTTTGAAGCTTTCTTT.

The chain has TRBV5-1 and TRBJ2-2; weak D call: TRBD1 (6 bases). The CDR3 consists of 15 residues. Germline CDR1 and CDR2: SGHRS and YFSETQ. With 2 bases removed from V and 3 bases from J, the gap between germline ends came to 11 bases. The chain's CDR3 is CASSLGNRDTGELFF. CDR3 nucleotide sequence: TGCGCCAGCAGCTTAGGGAACAGGGACACCGGGGAGCTGTTTTTT. The full variable domain, in which reference TRBV5-1 and TRBJ2-2 provide the parts outside the CDR3, is KAGVTQTPRYLIKTRGQQVTLSCSPISGHRSVSWYQQTPGQGLQFLFEYFSETQRNKGNFPGRFSGRQFSNSRSEMNVSTLELGDSALYLCASSLGNRDTGELFFGEGSRLTVL.

This clonotype was seen a few times. This chain links TRBV6-6 with TRBJ1-5, with D unresolved. The V end was cut by 9 bases, the J end by 6 bases, with 15 bases between. The CDR3 has 13 residues. The germline V gene has CDR1 MNHNY and CDR2 SVGAGI (reference sequence). CDR3 sequence reads: CASTQSPPQPQHF. Here the CDR3 DNA reads TGTGCCAGTACTCAATCCCCCCCTCAGCCCCAGCATTTT.

This clonotype has a count of ten or more. The genes are TRBV12-3 or TRBV12-4 and TRBJ2-2; D ambiguous. The CDR3 extends over 16 amino acids. Between the trimmed V and J ends, which lost 5 bases and 0 bases, there was a span of 13 bases. The CDR3 loop is CASSPSVASNTGELFF. CDR3 DNA sequence: TGTGCCAGCAGTCCGTCGGTAGCATCGAACACCGGGGAGCTGTTTTTT.

This clonotype showed up just a few times. V and J are TRBV3-1 and TRBJ2-3; 12 nucleotides agree with TRBD2. Germline loops: CDR1 LGHDT, CDR2 YNNKEL (reference sequence). Trimming cost V 4 bases and J 2 bases; bases outside gene matches: 4. The CDR3 loop spans 16 amino acids. CDR3 sequence reads: CASSRLAGVNTDTQYF. CDR3 DNA sequence: TGTGCCAGCAGCCGACTAGCGGGGGTGAACACAGATACGCAGTATTTT.

The genes are TRBV5-4 and TRBJ2-1; weak D call: TRBD2 (6 bases). CDR3 length equals 16 residues. Germline V lookup: CDR1 SGHNT, CDR2 YYREEE (reference sequence). V gave up 3 bases and J gave up 4 bases, with 17 bases separating them. The DNA of the CDR3 is TGTGCCAGCAGCTCCGGAGGGGACTTGCCTTACAATGAGCAGTTCTTC. It yields the protein CASSSGGDLPYNEQFF.

The CDR3 reads CASSLGGRTSGSEQYF. The CDR3 nucleotides are TGTGCCAGCAGTTTGGGGGGAAGGACTAGCGGGTCCGAGCAGTACTTC. The gene calls are TRBV12-3 or TRBV12-4 and TRBJ2-7; 11 nucleotides match TRBD2. Trimming took 3 bases from V and 6 from J; bases not matched to a gene: 10. The CDR3 is 16 amino acids.

In this sample, this clonotype turned up a few times. This chain connects TRBV20-1 to TRBJ2-7; D call uncertain. Germline V gene data show CDR1 as DFQATT and CDR2 as SNEGSKA (reference sequence). V lost 0 bases and J 1 base, leaving 16 bases between the germline ends. The CDR3 is made up of 16 amino acids. CDR3 DNA: TGCAGTGCTAGAGACCCTTACTCAAGCCGATCCTACGAGCAGTACTTC. It translates to CSARDPYSSRSYEQYF.

In its sample, this clonotype was seen a few times. This sequence joins TRBV11-2 and TRBJ1-2; 7 nucleotides align to TRBD1. V shed 5 bases, J shed 0 bases, and the junction held 9 bases outside the gene matches. In germline, CDR1 is SGHAT, CDR2 FQNNGV. CDR3 length: 16 amino acids. Written as DNA, the CDR3 is TGTGCCAGCAGCCCGACACAGGGGTACGCTAACTATGGCTACACCTTC. Translating it yields CASSPTQGYANYGYTF.

The chain joins TRBV29-1 to TRBJ1-1, with a tentative D call TRBD1 (6 bases). Trimming removed 7 bases from V and 3 bases from J, with 15 bases in between. CDR3 length equals 13 residues. Germline V gene data show CDR1 as SQVTM and CDR2 as ANQGSEA. CDR3 amino acids: CSAATGGDTEAFF. The CDR3 DNA sequence: TGCAGCGCCGCGACAGGAGGGGACACTGAAGCTTTCTTT.